A single sample is the source of the 17 T cell receptor beta chains below, sequenced in a study of T cell responses to AZD1222 COVID-19 vaccine. Sequencing was performed with immunoSEQ multiplex PCR; in TCRdb, only in-frame clones are kept and a portion is missing. The table has just under 80,000 clones, 92% seen once. The sample in question was peripheral blood, obtained 28 days after the second AZD1222 dose. The receptors come from an adult who received the AZD1222 COVID-19 vaccine.

This clone was seen once. J is TRBJ2-1 and V is TRBV6-5, with a possible D match to TRBD2 (6 bases). The CDR3 is 15 amino acids. Deletions cut 6 bases from V and 4 bases from J, with 16 bases between. Germline CDR1 MNHEY, CDR2 SVGAGI. The CDR3 here is CASSPDGTSYNEQFF. The CDR3 nucleotides read TGTGCCAGCAGCCCGGACGGGACTTCATACAATGAGCAGTTCTTC.

CDR3 protein: CASGAYSYNEQFF. The CDR3 nucleotides read TGCGCCAGTGGGGCCTATTCCTACAATGAGCAGTTCTTC. V is TRBV5-1 and J is TRBJ2-1; TRBD1 is a possible D gene (5 bases). The CDR3 length is 13 residues. The V end lost 8 bases, the J end lost 1 base, and 10 bases lay between the germline ends. CDR1 and CDR2 from the germline V gene are SGHRS and YFSETQ.

The chain links TRBV7-2 to TRBJ1-2; 9 nucleotides align to TRBD1. V lost 4 bases and J lost 5; bases outside the gene matches: 5. Germline V lookup: CDR1 SGHTA, CDR2 FQGNSA. There are 14 residues in the CDR3. The CDR3 is CASSSPDRGYGYTF. The CDR3 region has the DNA TGTGCCAGCAGCTCTCCGGACAGGGGTTATGGCTACACCTTC. The full variable domain, rest sourced from reference TRBV7-2 and TRBJ1-2, is GAGVSQSPSNKVTEKGKDVELRCDPISGHTALYWYRQSLGQGLEFLIYFQGNSAPDKSGLPSDRFSAERTGGSVSTLTIQRTQQEDSAVYLCASSSPDRGYGYTFGSGTRLTVV.

Concerning this clone itself: At one of its ends the junction is not consistent with the germline gene, which may arise from a read error. The CDR3 DNA reads as TGCGCCAGCAGGTTGGGACAGGGGGCCTACGAGCAGTACTTC. It yields the protein CASRLGQGAYEQYF. V and J are TRBV5-1 and TRBJ2-7, with 11 bases that match TRBD1. The CDR3 totals 14 residues. Germline CDR1 reads SGHRS; CDR2 reads YFSETQ.

This rearrangement joins TRBV29-1 to TRBJ2-7; perhaps TRBD1 as D (6 bases). This CDR3 region has 12 residues. CDR1 SQVTM and CDR2 ANQGSEA come from the germline V gene. The V gene lost 7 bases and the J gene lost 3 bases, with 13 bases spanning the gap. CDR3 region: CSGGQTVYEQYF. The CDR3 coding sequence is TGCAGCGGAGGACAGACAGTCTACGAGCAGTACTTC.

CDR3: CASSELSGPRGETQYF. The CDR3 DNA reads TGTGCCAGCAGCGAGTTGAGCGGTCCCCGTGGGGAGACCCAGTACTTC. The rearrangement joins TRBV9 to TRBJ2-5, with D perhaps matching TRBD2 (5 bases). This CDR3 region has 16 residues. Per the germline V gene, CDR1 is SGDLS and CDR2 is YYNGEE. The V gene lost 3 bases and the J gene lost 5 bases, with 20 bases spanning the gap.

The chain recombines TRBV12-3 or TRBV12-4 with TRBJ2-1; D is ambiguous. The CDR3 covers 13 residues. V lost 5 bases to trimming and J lost 11 bases, with 16 bases between them. The CDR3 DNA is TGTGCCAGCAGTGACGCTCCCCCCCCGCAGCAGTTCTTC. Translated, it gives CASSDAPPPQQFF.

This clone was recorded once. The CDR3 region has the DNA TGTGCCAGCAGTCTCCCAAGGGGCGCTGAAGCTTTCTTT. Encoded protein: CASSLPRGAEAFF. The chain employs TRBV28 and TRBJ1-1, with a possible D match to TRBD1 (5 bases). The CDR3 length is 13 residues. V lost 5 bases and J lost 6, with 13 bases in between. The germline V gene has CDR1 MDHEN and CDR2 SYDVKM.

The chain couples TRBV3-1 (or the pseudogene TRBV3-2) to TRBJ2-1; D tentatively fits TRBD1 or TRBD2 (6 bases each). V lost 0 bases and J 9 bases, leaving 12 bases between the germline ends. Germline V gives CDR1 LGHDT, CDR2 YNNKEL (reference sequence). The CDR3 consists of 14 residues. CDR3 in amino acids: CASSQDLQGGEQFF. CDR3 nucleotide sequence: TGTGCCAGCAGCCAAGATTTACAGGGAGGTGAGCAGTTCTTC.

V is TRBV7-7 and J is TRBJ2-1; 8 positions match TRBD1. V was pared by 5 bases and J by 10 bases, with 13 bases of the junction left unmatched. The CDR3 contains 15 residues. CDR1 is SSHAT, CDR2 FNYEAQ, per germline (reference sequence). This CDR3 reads CASSLDRGIAGEQFF. The CDR3 coding sequence is TGTGCCAGCAGCCTCGACAGGGGAATAGCTGGAGAGCAGTTCTTC.

V usage is TRBV28 and J usage is TRBJ1-6; 7 bases align to TRBD1. CDR1 is MDHEN, CDR2 SYDVKM, per germline. V shed 3 bases, J shed 8 bases, and the junction held 7 bases outside the gene matches. The CDR3 has 15 amino acids. The CDR3 loop is CASSLHPTGDSPLHF. The CDR3 coding sequence is TGTGCCAGCAGTTTGCACCCCACAGGGGATTCACCCCTCCACTTT.

The chain has TRBV5-1 and TRBJ1-1, with 8 bases that match TRBD1. The length of the CDR3 is 15 residues. After removal of 6 bases from V and 1 base from J, the junction contained 8 bases not matched to a gene. The germline gives CDR1 SGHRS, CDR2 YFSETQ. This CDR3 is CASIPLTGANTEAFF. Here the CDR3 DNA reads TGCGCCAGCATCCCATTGACAGGGGCGAACACTGAAGCTTTCTTT. Drawing the rest from reference TRBV5-1 and TRBJ1-1, the complete variable domain is KAGVTQTPRYLIKTRGQQVTLSCSPISGHRSVSWYQQTPGQGLQFLFEYFSETQRNKGNFPGRFSGRQFSNSRSEMNVSTLELGDSALYLCASIPLTGANTEAFFGQGTRLTVV.

This clone came up once. The chain links TRBV30 to TRBJ2-7; D may be TRBD2 (5 bases). V was shortened by 1 base and J by 3 bases, with 13 bases between the two germline ends. The CDR3 covers 14 residues. Germline V gives CDR1 GTSNPN, CDR2 SVGIG (reference sequence). CDR3 in DNA: TGTGCCTGGAGTGCCCGGGATTTGAGCTACGAGCAGTACTTC. Protein product: CAWSARDLSYEQYF.

The chain links TRBV6-2 or TRBV6-3 to TRBJ2-4; TRBD2 matches at 8 bases. Germline V gene lookup returns CDR1 MNHEY and CDR2 SVGEGT. Trimming took 6 bases from V and 3 from J; bases not matched to a gene: 7. The CDR3 totals 15 residues. Written as DNA, the CDR3 is TGTGCCAGCAGCCCTCTAGCGGGTGTCAAAAACATTCAGTACTTC. Protein product: CASSPLAGVKNIQYF.

The V and J genes are TRBV7-9 and TRBJ1-2, with a weak D call TRBD1 (5 bases). Trimming stripped 3 bases from V and 4 bases from J, with 18 bases between. The CDR3 is made up of 16 amino acids. CDR1 is SEHNR and CDR2 is FQNEAQ in the germline V gene (reference sequence). The CDR3 coding sequence is TGTGCCAGCAGCTTGGGCCAGGGTTTCTATAGCTATGGCTACACCTTC. Protein sequence: CASSLGQGFYSYGYTF.

This clone was found once. The chain recombines TRBV2 with TRBJ2-5; TRBD2 aligns across 9 bases. CDR3 length: 16 residues. CDR1 and CDR2 (germline): SNHLY, FYNNEI. Trimming took 0 bases from V and 5 from J; bases not matched to a gene: 7. The CDR3 DNA reads as TGTGCCAGCAGTGAAGCGCAGGGACTAGCTTTCGAGACCCAGTACTTC. As protein: CASSEAQGLAFETQYF.

V and J are TRBV9 and TRBJ2-7; the match to TRBD2 covers 11 bases. CDR1 SGDLS and CDR2 YYNGEE come from the germline V gene. Trimming took 0 bases from V and 7 from J; bases not matched to a gene: 6. CDR3 size: 15 residues. CDR3 DNA: TGTGCCAGCAGCGTAGGACTAGCGGGACTAAGTGAGCAGTACTTC. It translates to CASSVGLAGLSEQYF.